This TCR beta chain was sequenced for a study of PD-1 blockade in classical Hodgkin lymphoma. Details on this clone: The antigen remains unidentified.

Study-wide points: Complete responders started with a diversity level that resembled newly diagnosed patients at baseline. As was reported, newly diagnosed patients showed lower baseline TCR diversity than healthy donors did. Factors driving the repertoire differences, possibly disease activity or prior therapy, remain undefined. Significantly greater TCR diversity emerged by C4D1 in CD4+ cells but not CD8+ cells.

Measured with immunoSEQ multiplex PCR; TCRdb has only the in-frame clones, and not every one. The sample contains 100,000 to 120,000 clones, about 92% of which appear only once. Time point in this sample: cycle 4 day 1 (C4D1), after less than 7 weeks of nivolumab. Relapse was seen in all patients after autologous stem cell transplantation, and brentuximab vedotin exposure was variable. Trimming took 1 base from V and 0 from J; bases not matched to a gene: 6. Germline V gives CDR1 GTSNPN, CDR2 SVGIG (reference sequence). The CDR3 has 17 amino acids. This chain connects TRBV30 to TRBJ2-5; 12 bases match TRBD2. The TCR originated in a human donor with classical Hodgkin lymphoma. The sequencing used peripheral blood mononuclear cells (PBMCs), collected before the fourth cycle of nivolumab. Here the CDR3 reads CAWSGLAGGKNQETQYF. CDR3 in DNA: TGTGCCTGGAGTGGTCTAGCGGGAGGGAAGAACCAAGAGACCCAGTACTTC.